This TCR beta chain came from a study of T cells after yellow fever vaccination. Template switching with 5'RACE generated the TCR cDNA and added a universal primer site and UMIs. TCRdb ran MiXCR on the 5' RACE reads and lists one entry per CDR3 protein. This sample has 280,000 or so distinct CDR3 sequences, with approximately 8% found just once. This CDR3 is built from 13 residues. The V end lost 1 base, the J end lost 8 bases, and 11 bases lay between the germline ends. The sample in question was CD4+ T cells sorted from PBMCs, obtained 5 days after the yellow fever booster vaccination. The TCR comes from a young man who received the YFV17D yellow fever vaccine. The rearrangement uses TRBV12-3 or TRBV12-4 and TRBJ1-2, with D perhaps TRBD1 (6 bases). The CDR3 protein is CASSLGGAGGYTF. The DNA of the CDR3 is TGTGCCAGCAGTTTAGGGGGGGCTGGAGGCTACACCTTC.